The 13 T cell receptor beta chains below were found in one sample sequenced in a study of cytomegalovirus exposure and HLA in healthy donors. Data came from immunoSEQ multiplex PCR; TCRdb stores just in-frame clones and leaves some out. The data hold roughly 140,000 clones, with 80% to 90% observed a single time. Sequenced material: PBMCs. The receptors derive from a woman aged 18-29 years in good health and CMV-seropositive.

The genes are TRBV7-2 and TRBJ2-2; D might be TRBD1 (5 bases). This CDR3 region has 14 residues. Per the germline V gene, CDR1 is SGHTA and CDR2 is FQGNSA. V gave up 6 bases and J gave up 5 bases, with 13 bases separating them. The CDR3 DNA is TGTGCCAGCAGAGTTAGGGGCCTGACCGGGGAGCTGTTTTTT. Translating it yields CASRVRGLTGELFF.

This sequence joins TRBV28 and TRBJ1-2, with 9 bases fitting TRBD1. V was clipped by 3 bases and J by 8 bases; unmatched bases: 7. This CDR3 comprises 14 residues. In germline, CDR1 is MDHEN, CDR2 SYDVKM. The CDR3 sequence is CASSFRDRAFGYTF. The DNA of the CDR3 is TGTGCCAGCAGTTTTCGGGACAGGGCTTTCGGCTACACCTTC.

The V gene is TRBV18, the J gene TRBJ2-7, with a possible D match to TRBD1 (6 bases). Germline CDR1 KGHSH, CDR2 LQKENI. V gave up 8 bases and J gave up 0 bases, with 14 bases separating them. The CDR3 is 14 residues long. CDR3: CASQITGRSYEQYF. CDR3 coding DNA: TGTGCCAGCCAAATAACAGGGCGCTCCTACGAGCAGTACTTC.

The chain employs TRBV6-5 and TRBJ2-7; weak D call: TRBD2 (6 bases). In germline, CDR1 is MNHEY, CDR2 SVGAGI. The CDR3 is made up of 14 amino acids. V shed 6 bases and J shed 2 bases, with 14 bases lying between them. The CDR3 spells CASRTGTPTYEQYF. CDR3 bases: TGTGCCAGCAGAACCGGGACTCCGACCTACGAGCAGTACTTC.

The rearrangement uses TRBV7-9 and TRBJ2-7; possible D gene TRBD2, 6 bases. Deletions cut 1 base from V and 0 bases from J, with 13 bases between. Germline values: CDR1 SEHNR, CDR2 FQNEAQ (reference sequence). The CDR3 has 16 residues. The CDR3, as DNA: TGTGCCAGCAGCTTAGTGGAGGGGAAGTACTCCTACGAGCAGTACTTC. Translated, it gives CASSLVEGKYSYEQYF.

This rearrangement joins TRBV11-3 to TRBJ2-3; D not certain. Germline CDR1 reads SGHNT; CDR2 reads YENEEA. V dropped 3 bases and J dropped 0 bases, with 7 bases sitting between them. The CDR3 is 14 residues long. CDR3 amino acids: CASSLARSTDTQYF. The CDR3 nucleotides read TGTGCCAGCAGCTTGGCTAGGAGCACAGATACGCAGTATTTT.

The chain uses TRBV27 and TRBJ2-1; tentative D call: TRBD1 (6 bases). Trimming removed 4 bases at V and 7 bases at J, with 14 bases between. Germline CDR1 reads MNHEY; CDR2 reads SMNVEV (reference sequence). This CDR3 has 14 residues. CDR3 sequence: CASSSRYQGNEQFF. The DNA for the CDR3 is TGTGCCAGCAGTTCTCGGTACCAGGGGAATGAGCAGTTCTTC.

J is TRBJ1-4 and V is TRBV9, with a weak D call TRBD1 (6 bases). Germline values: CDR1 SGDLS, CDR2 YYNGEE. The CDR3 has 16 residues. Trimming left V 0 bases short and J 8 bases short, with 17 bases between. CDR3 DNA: TGTGCCAGCAGCGTAGGGGTGACAGGCCTGAACGAAAAACTGTTTTTT. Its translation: CASSVGVTGLNEKLFF.

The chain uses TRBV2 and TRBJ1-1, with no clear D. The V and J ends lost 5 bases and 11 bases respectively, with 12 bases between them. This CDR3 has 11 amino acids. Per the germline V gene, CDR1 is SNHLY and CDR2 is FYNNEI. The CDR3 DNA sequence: TGTGCCAGCAGTCCAGGTTCGAAGGCTTTCTTT. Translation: CASSPGSKAFF.

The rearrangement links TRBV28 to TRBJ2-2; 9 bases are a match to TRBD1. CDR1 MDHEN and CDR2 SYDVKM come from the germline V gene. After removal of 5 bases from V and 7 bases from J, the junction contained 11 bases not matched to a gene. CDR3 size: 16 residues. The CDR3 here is CASSPYTGGWNGELFF. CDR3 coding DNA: TGTGCCAGCAGTCCCTACACAGGGGGCTGGAACGGGGAGCTGTTTTTT.

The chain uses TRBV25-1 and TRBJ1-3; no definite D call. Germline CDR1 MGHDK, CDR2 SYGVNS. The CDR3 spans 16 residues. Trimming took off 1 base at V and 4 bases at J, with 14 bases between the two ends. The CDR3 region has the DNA TGTGCCAGCAGTGAATGGTCCGGGGTAAGGGGAAACACCATATATTTT. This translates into CASSEWSGVRGNTIYF.

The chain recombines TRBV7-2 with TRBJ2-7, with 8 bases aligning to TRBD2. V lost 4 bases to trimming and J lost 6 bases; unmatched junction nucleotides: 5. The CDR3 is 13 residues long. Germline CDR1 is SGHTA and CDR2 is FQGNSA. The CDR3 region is CASSSGGDSEQYF. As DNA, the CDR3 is TGTGCCAGCAGCTCCGGGGGGGACTCCGAGCAGTACTTC.

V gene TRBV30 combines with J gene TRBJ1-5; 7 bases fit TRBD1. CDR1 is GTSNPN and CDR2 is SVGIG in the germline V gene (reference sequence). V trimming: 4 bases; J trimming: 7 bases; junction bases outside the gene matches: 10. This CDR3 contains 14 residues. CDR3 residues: CAWTAGGVGQPQHF. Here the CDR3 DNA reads TGTGCCTGGACAGCAGGGGGTGTCGGGCAGCCCCAGCATTTT.